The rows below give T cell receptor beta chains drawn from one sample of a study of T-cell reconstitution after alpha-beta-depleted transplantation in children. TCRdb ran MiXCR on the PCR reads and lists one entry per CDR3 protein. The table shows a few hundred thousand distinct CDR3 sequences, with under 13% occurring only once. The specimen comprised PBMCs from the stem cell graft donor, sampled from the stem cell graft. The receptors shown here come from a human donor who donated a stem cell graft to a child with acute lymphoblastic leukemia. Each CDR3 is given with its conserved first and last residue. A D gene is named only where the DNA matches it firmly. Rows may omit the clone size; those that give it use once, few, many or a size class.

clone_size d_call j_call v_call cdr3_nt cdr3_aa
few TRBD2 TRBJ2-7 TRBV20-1 TGCAGTGCCAGGGGGGCGGGAGGGCCTTACGAGCAGTACTTC CSARGAGGPYEQYF
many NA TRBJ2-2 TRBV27 TGTGCCAGCAGTCCCAGTGGAGGGGGGTCCCCCGGGGAGCTGTTTTTT CASSPSGGGSPGELFF
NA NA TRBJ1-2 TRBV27 TGTGCCAGCAGCCCAACGAGAAATGGGCTGGTCGGCTACACCTTC CASSPTRNGLVGYTF
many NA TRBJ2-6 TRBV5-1 TGCGCCAGCAGCTTGGCGGGAACTACCTCTGGGGCCAACGTCCTGACTTTC CASSLAGTTSGANVLTF
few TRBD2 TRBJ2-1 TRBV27 TGTGCCAGCAGTTTTTCCTCGGCGGGAGGTATAAATGAGCAGTTCTTC CASSFSSAGGINEQFF
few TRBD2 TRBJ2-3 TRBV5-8 TGTGCCTCTCGGGACTACTATACAGATACGCAGTATTTT CASRDYYTDTQYF
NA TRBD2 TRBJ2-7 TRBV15 TGTGCCACCAGGGTAGGGCGCGGGAGGGCTTCCTACAATGAGCAGTACTTC CATRVGRGRASYNEQYF
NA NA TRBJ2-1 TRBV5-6 TGTGCCAGCAGCTTCATACAGAACAATGAGCAGTTCTTC CASSFIQNNEQFF
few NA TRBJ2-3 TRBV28 TGTGCCAGCAGCGGGGCCGGGTATACGCAGTATTTT CASSGAGYTQYF
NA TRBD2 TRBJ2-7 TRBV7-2 TGTGCCAGCAGCTTAGCGGGAGGCGGGGGGTACGAGCAGTACTTC CASSLAGGGGYEQYF
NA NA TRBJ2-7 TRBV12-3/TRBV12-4 TGTGCCAGCAGTCCTGGGGAAGAGCAGTACTTC CASSPGEEQYF
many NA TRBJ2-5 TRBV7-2 TGTGCCAGCAGCTTAGGGGCGGGCGGGGAGACCCAGTACTTC CASSLGAGGETQYF
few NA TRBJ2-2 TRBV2 TGTGCCAGCAGTGAACTAGCGAGGGGCGGGGAGCTGTTTTTT CASSELARGGELFF
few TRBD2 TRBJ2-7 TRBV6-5 TGTGCCAGCAGTTACGCGGGAGAGTACGAGCAGTACTTC CASSYAGEYEQYF
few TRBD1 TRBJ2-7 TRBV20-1 TGCAGTGCTAGGTCTGGGGACAGGTACAACGAGCAGTACTTC CSARSGDRYNEQYF
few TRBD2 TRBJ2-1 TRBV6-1 TGTGCCAGCAGTGAAGCAGGACTAGCGCAACTCTACAATGAGCAGTTCTTC CASSEAGLAQLYNEQFF
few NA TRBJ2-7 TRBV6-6 TGTGCCAGCAGTTACAGCCACGAGCAGTACTTC CASSYSHEQYF
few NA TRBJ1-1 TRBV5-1 TGCGCCAGCAGCTTGGTTCTTCGGGGGAACACTGAAGCTTTCTTT CASSLVLRGNTEAFF
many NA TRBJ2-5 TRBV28 TGTGCCAGCAGTTATATCAATAGGGTTCCTTACTTC CASSYINRVPYF
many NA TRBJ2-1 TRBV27 TGTGCCAGCAGTTTAACTTCGGGTCCCACTACGAATGAGCAGTTCTTC CASSLTSGPTTNEQFF
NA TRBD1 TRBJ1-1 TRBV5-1 TGCGCCAGCAGCCCGTGGGACAGGGTCAACACTGAAGCTTTCTTT CASSPWDRVNTEAFF
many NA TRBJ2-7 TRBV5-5 TGTGCCAGCAGCTTGGTGTCAGACGAGCAGTACTTC CASSLVSDEQYF